Below are 32 T cell receptor beta chains sequenced from a single sample in a study of blood T cell repertoires in COVID-19. The table came from immunoSEQ multiplex PCR; TCRdb's copy has only in-frame clones and leaves some out. The sample has roughly 240,000 clones; roughly 85% are singletons. Specimen: PBMCs or T cells enriched from blood (not recorded which). The source of these receptors is a woman between 45 and 60 years old with acute COVID-19.

The chain links TRBV4-2 to TRBJ1-5; 8 bases agree with TRBD1. Germline CDR1 and CDR2: LGHNA and YNFKEQ. The CDR3 totals 16 residues. V lost 1 base, J lost 3 bases, and 5 bases stayed unmatched. The CDR3 sequence is CASSQVAGGYNQPQHF. The CDR3 DNA reads TGTGCCAGCAGCCAAGTCGCAGGGGGCTACAATCAGCCCCAGCATTTT.

This chain links TRBV6-2 or TRBV6-3 with TRBJ2-5; TRBD2 agrees at 11 bases. The germline CDR1 and CDR2 sequences are MNHEY and SVGEGT. The ends lost 6 bases at V and 5 bases at J; junction bases unmatched: 8. The CDR3 extends over 15 amino acids. The CDR3 loop reads CASSYSGGAGETQYF. In DNA form, the CDR3 reads TGTGCCAGCAGCTATAGCGGGGGGGCTGGGGAGACCCAGTACTTC.

This chain connects TRBV3-1 (or the pseudogene TRBV3-2) to TRBJ2-1; D perhaps matches TRBD1 (6 bases). Trimming took 7 bases from V and 3 from J, leaving 16 bases between them. CDR1 and CDR2 (germline): LGHDT, YNNKEL (reference sequence). The CDR3 spans 15 residues. Written as DNA, the CDR3 is TGTGCCAGCAAACTGGGGGCCAACTACTACAATGAGCAGTTCTTC. Translated, it gives CASKLGANYYNEQFF.

The rearrangement uses TRBV30 and TRBJ2-7, with D perhaps matching TRBD2 (7 bases). Germline V lookup: CDR1 GTSNPN, CDR2 SVGIG (reference sequence). Trimming took 3 bases from V and 4 from J, leaving 16 bases between them. This CDR3 has 14 residues. Here the CDR3 DNA reads TGTGCCTGGAGAGTGGGGGGGGCAAGGTACGAGCAGTACTTC. The encoded protein is CAWRVGGARYEQYF.

The genes are TRBV6-5 and TRBJ2-7; D remains unclear. Germline values: CDR1 MNHEY, CDR2 SVGAGI. The CDR3 contains 14 residues. V was shortened by 0 bases and J by 0 bases, with 6 bases between the two germline ends. The CDR3 DNA sequence: TGTGCCAGCAGTTACTCGTATTCCTCCTACGAGCAGTACTTC. Its translation is CASSYSYSSYEQYF.

The V call is TRBV12-5, the J call TRBJ1-1, with 7 bases that match TRBD1. With 4 bases clipped from V and 9 bases from J, the junction kept 8 bases outside the gene matches. Germline CDR1 is LGHNT and CDR2 is FRNRAP. There are 13 residues in the CDR3. Here the CDR3 reads CASGWGTARKAFF. For the CDR3, the DNA is TGTGCTAGTGGTTGGGGGACAGCAAGAAAAGCTTTCTTT.

This clone has only one observation. The chain joins TRBV12-5 to TRBJ1-1, with 9 bases identical to TRBD1. Trimming took 7 bases from V and 2 from J; bases not matched to a gene: 5. The CDR3 is 14 amino acids. Germline V gene lookup returns CDR1 LGHNT and CDR2 FRNRAP. The CDR3 nucleotides read TGTGCTAGTGCCCTGGGACAGGGAAACACTGAAGCTTTCTTT. It translates to CASALGQGNTEAFF. The full variable domain, its missing parts supplied by reference TRBV12-5 and TRBJ1-1, is DARVTQTPRHKVTEMGQEVTMRCQPILGHNTVFWYRQTMMQGLELLAYFRNRAPLDDSGMPKDRFSAEMPDATLATLKIQPSEPRDSAVYFCASALGQGNTEAFFGQGTRLTVV.

This rearrangement joins TRBV7-3 to TRBJ2-1; 16 bases are shared with TRBD2. CDR3 length: 15 residues. The J segment lost 12 bases and the V segment lost 4 bases, leaving 6 bases of the junction unmatched. Germline CDR1 SGHTA, CDR2 FQGTGA. The CDR3 DNA reads as TGTGCCAGCAGCTCCGGGACTAGCGGGGGGGCCGGGCAGTTCTTC. Translating gives CASSSGTSGGAGQFF.

The chain has TRBV25-1 and TRBJ2-7; 11 bases are a match to TRBD1. CDR3 size: 15 residues. The germline V gene has CDR1 MGHDK and CDR2 SYGVNS. The ends lost 1 base at V and 6 bases at J; junction bases unmatched: 5. CDR3 protein: CASSELGDRGSEQYF. The CDR3 DNA sequence: TGTGCCAGCAGTGAATTAGGGGACAGGGGGAGCGAGCAGTACTTC.

The rearrangement joins TRBV30 to TRBJ2-7; TRBD2 agrees at 7 bases. Losses at the gene ends were 3 bases for V and 6 bases for J; bases not matched to a gene: 11. Per germline, CDR1 GTSNPN and CDR2 SVGIG (reference sequence). The CDR3 totals 14 residues. The CDR3 DNA is TGTGCCTGGAGGAGGGGAGGGCTTTCCGTCGAGCAGTACTTC. Amino acids: CAWRRGGLSVEQYF.

The chain has TRBV11-2 and TRBJ1-2; D is possibly TRBD1 (6 bases). CDR3 length: 14 amino acids. Trimming removed 4 bases at V and 2 bases at J, with 11 bases between. Per germline, CDR1 SGHAT and CDR2 FQNNGV. CDR3 amino acids: CASSYPQGNYGYTF. CDR3 nucleotide sequence: TGTGCCAGCAGCTACCCCCAGGGGAACTATGGCTACACCTTC. The complete variable domain, with remaining parts taken from reference TRBV11-2 and TRBJ1-2, reads EAGVAQSPRYKIIEKRQSVAFWCNPISGHATLYWYQQILGQGPKLLIQFQNNGVVDDSQLPKDRFSAERLKGVDSTLKIQPAKLEDSAVYLCASSYPQGNYGYTFGSGTRLTVV.

This CDR3 reads CAISESRGGINEQFF. In nucleotides, the CDR3 is TGTGCCATCAGTGAGTCCAGGGGCGGTATAAATGAGCAGTTCTTC. The rearrangement joins TRBV10-3 to TRBJ2-1; the D gene is possibly TRBD1 (6 bases). V dropped 0 bases and J dropped 7 bases, with 13 bases sitting between them. The CDR3 has 15 residues. Germline V gives CDR1 ENHRY, CDR2 SYGVKD.

This clone was seen many times. The chain has TRBV6-2 or TRBV6-3 and TRBJ2-3, with D uncertain. The germline V gene has CDR1 MNHEY and CDR2 SVGEGT. V gave up 0 bases and J gave up 4 bases, with 5 bases separating them. CDR3 length: 13 residues. CDR3 region: CASSYSSADTQYF. In DNA form, the CDR3 reads TGTGCCAGCAGTTACTCGTCGGCAGATACGCAGTATTTT.

This clone has just one count. The chain links TRBV30 to TRBJ2-1, with 9 nucleotides matching TRBD2. Germline CDR1 reads GTSNPN; CDR2 reads SVGIG (reference sequence). The CDR3 extends over 15 amino acids. V was clipped by 2 bases and J by 9 bases; unmatched bases: 11. The DNA for the CDR3 is TGTGCCTGGAGTCCCGGGCTAGCGGGGATCGTTGAGCAGTTCTTC. Protein sequence: CAWSPGLAGIVEQFF. The full variable domain, in which reference TRBV30 and TRBJ2-1 provide the parts outside the CDR3, is SQTIHQWPATLVQPVGSPLSLECTVEGTSNPNLYWYRQAAGRGLQLLFYSVGIGQISSEVPQNLSASRPQDRQFILSSKKLLLSDSGFYLCAWSPGLAGIVEQFFGPGTRLTVL.

The chain is built from TRBV25-1 and TRBJ1-2; the D gene is possibly TRBD1 (5 bases). The germline gives CDR1 MGHDK, CDR2 SYGVNS. The CDR3 covers 13 residues. Trimming took 4 bases from V and 4 from J, leaving 10 bases between them. The CDR3 region has the DNA TGTGCCAGCAGTGGCTCCGGGGGCTATGGCTACACCTTC. It yields the protein CASSGSGGYGYTF.

The chain is built from TRBV5-4 and TRBJ2-5; the match to TRBD1 covers 8 bases. The germline CDR1 and CDR2 sequences are SGHNT and YYREEE (reference sequence). J was trimmed by 5 bases and V by 4 bases; bases with no gene match: 10. CDR3 length: 15 amino acids. This chain's CDR3 is CASSPRQGAAETQYF. As DNA, the CDR3 is TGTGCCAGCAGCCCGCGGCAGGGGGCCGCGGAGACCCAGTACTTC.

J is TRBJ2-1 and V is TRBV11-2; TRBD1 aligns across 10 bases. This CDR3 has 14 amino acids. V trimming: 7 bases; J trimming: 5 bases; junction bases outside the gene matches: 5. Germline CDR1 reads SGHAT; CDR2 reads FQNNGV. CDR3 DNA: TGTGCCAGCACGACGGGGACAGGGGACAATGAGCAGTTCTTC. Translation: CASTTGTGDNEQFF.

V is TRBV9 and J is TRBJ2-1, with D maybe TRBD2 (5 bases). The CDR3 is 13 residues long. Germline V lookup: CDR1 SGDLS, CDR2 YYNGEE. V shed 1 base and J shed 5 bases, with 7 bases lying between them. The CDR3 loop reads CASSVRENNEQFF. The CDR3 region has the DNA TGTGCCAGCAGCGTACGGGAAAACAATGAGCAGTTCTTC.

The genes are TRBV11-2 and TRBJ2-5, with 15 bases matching TRBD2. Germline CDR1 reads SGHAT; CDR2 reads FQNNGV. Unmatched junction bases numbered 6, after V lost 6 bases and J lost 1 base. The CDR3 runs to 17 residues. CDR3 sequence: CASSSGTSGGSQETQYF. CDR3 DNA: TGTGCCAGCAGTAGTGGGACTAGCGGGGGGTCCCAAGAGACCCAGTACTTC.

The chain recombines TRBV5-1 with TRBJ2-2, with a tentative D call TRBD1 (6 bases). CDR3 length equals 17 residues. The germline V and J ends were trimmed by 5 bases and 2 bases, with 19 bases remaining between them. Germline V gives CDR1 SGHRS, CDR2 YFSETQ. Here the CDR3 DNA reads TGCGCCAGCAGTCCGGACGGGACACTTAGAAACACCGGGGAGCTGTTTTTT. It is translated as CASSPDGTLRNTGELFF.

The chain is built from TRBV25-1 and TRBJ2-5, with a weak D call TRBD2 (6 bases). The V gene lost 2 bases and the J gene lost 1 base, with 11 bases spanning the gap. Germline V gene sequence: CDR1 MGHDK, CDR2 SYGVNS. The CDR3 is 15 amino acids. The DNA for the CDR3 is TGTGCCAGCAGTGAAAGAACTAGCTTCCAAGAGACCCAGTACTTC. Amino acid sequence: CASSERTSFQETQYF.

This chain uses TRBV14 with TRBJ1-2, with D possibly matching TRBD1 (6 bases). Germline loops: CDR1 SGHDN, CDR2 FVKESK. The V end was cut by 0 bases, the J end by 8 bases, with 13 bases between. This CDR3 has 14 residues. The CDR3 DNA reads TGTGCCAGCAGCCAAGATGACAGGCCATTCGGCTACACCTTC. It specifies CASSQDDRPFGYTF.

This clone was recorded once. The rearrangement joins TRBV19 to TRBJ1-1; TRBD1 is a possible D gene (5 bases). V gave up 8 bases and J gave up 2 bases, with 12 bases separating them. The CDR3 spans 13 residues. Per the germline V gene, CDR1 is LNHDA and CDR2 is SQIVND (reference sequence). The CDR3 DNA is TGTGCCAGTCGGAGGGGTCCTAACACTGAAGCTTTCTTT. It translates to CASRRGPNTEAFF.

The V and J genes are TRBV19 and TRBJ2-3, with TRBD1 matching over 7 bases. The CDR3 runs to 14 residues. Germline CDR1 is LNHDA and CDR2 is SQIVND (reference sequence). V dropped 5 bases and J dropped 1; count of bases not matched to a gene: 3. CDR3 sequence reads: CASSVDRGTDTQYF. CDR3 nucleotide sequence: TGTGCCAGTAGTGTCGACAGGGGCACAGATACGCAGTATTTT.

DNA for the CDR3: TGTGCCAGTTCGGGACAGTATTATGGCTACACCTTC. Amino acid sequence: CASSGQYYGYTF. The gene calls are TRBV19 and TRBJ1-2; 7 bases are shared with TRBD1. J gave up 5 bases and V 8 bases, and 5 bases lay outside the gene matches. CDR3 length equals 12 residues. Germline lookup yields CDR1 LNHDA and CDR2 SQIVND (reference sequence).

V gene TRBV5-6 combines with J gene TRBJ2-2; 10 nucleotides match TRBD1. Germline loops: CDR1 SGHDT, CDR2 YYEEEE. The CDR3 is 17 amino acids. The junction had 8 bases not matched to a gene; V was cut back by 6 bases and J by 0 bases. DNA of the CDR3: TGTGCCAGCAAAGTGACAGGGGGCACAACGAACACCGGGGAGCTGTTTTTT. Its translation: CASKVTGGTTNTGELFF.

V is TRBV30 and J is TRBJ1-1; tentatively, D is TRBD1 (6 bases). Per the germline V gene, CDR1 is GTSNPN and CDR2 is SVGIG (reference sequence). V was pared by 2 bases and J by 0 bases, with 19 bases between. This CDR3 spans 17 amino acids. DNA of the CDR3: TGTGCCTGGAGTATTCACCCCCGGTACAGGGTGAACACTGAAGCTTTCTTT. Translated: CAWSIHPRYRVNTEAFF.

J is TRBJ1-1 and V is TRBV2; TRBD1 matches 8 bases. J gave up 6 bases and V 5 bases, and 11 bases lay outside the gene matches. This CDR3 has 15 residues. CDR1 and CDR2 (germline): SNHLY, FYNNEI. DNA for the CDR3: TGTGCCAGCAGTCTCCAAATACTGACAGGGGCTGAAGCTTTCTTT. Translated, it gives CASSLQILTGAEAFF.

The chain has TRBV18 and TRBJ2-5; TRBD1 aligns across 7 bases. This CDR3 is built from 16 residues. J gave up 2 bases and V 3 bases, and 9 bases lay outside the gene matches. Germline CDR1 reads KGHSH; CDR2 reads LQKENI. The CDR3 region has the DNA TGTGCCAGCTCACCCACAGGGGTTGCTAGGCAAGAGACCCAGTACTTC. Encoded protein: CASSPTGVARQETQYF.

The chain combines TRBV6-2 or TRBV6-3 with TRBJ2-7; 10 nucleotides align to TRBD1. After removal of 2 bases from V and 2 bases from J, the junction contained 9 bases not matched to a gene. The CDR3 has 17 residues. The germline gives CDR1 MNHEY, CDR2 SVGEGT. The CDR3 DNA sequence: TGTGCCAGCAGTTACCGACCCGGGGACAGGGGCCCCTACGAGCAGTACTTC. Protein product: CASSYRPGDRGPYEQYF.

This clone was recorded only once. The rearrangement links TRBV4-3 to TRBJ1-2, with 12 bases that match TRBD1. Germline-derived CDR1 and CDR2 are LGHNA and YSLEER. After removal of 0 bases from V and 7 bases from J, the junction contained 6 bases not matched to a gene. The CDR3 is made up of 16 amino acids. CDR3 coding DNA: TGCGCCAGCAGCCAAGATAAGGGACAGGGGGCGTCTGGCTACACCTTC. Protein sequence: CASSQDKGQGASGYTF.

This clone was found once. This chain links TRBV13 with TRBJ1-2; weak D call: TRBD1 (5 bases). Germline values: CDR1 PRHDT, CDR2 FYEKMQ (reference sequence). This CDR3 comprises 15 residues. Trimming pared 4 bases from V and 4 bases from J, leaving 16 bases between. The DNA for the CDR3 is TGTGCCAGCAGCTCATCAGGGAACCAAGCCTATGGCTACACCTTC. Protein sequence: CASSSSGNQAYGYTF.